A single TCR beta chain is shown here with its context. Its specificity is not known. The CDR3 carries no conserved terminal phenylalanine or tryptophan, so it likely arises from a read error. This record comes from a study of identical twins. Points from the study as a whole: Weaker excess twin sharing was observed in beta out-of-frame sequences.

The ends were cut back, 5 bases at V and 0 bases at J, with 13 bases in the middle. There are 15 residues in the CDR3. Germline V CDR1 and CDR2: SEHNR, FQNEAQ (reference sequence). Using its own MiXCR run on the 5' RACE reads, TCRdb lists one record per CDR3 protein. This table holds 1,800,000 or so distinct CDR3 sequences, more than 30% found once. The receptor was isolated from a newborn girl in good health. V and J are TRBV7-9 and TRBJ1-1; possibly TRBD1 for D (5 bases). Material for sequencing was cord blood. The CDR3 loop is CASSLYEGLNTEAFL. The CDR3 DNA follows: TGTGCCAGCAGCCTTTATGAGGGGTTGAACACTGAAGCTTTCCTT.